This TCR beta chain was sequenced during a study of cytomegalovirus exposure and HLA in healthy donors. Overall study results and limits: A list of approximately 150 TCR beta chains associated with cytomegalovirus was given.

The PCR employed 60 Vbeta primers together with 13 Jbeta primers. Study processing details: In a later analysis, some 10 million of 83 million or so unique beta chains occurred in at least two donors. Sequencing was performed with immunoSEQ multiplex PCR; in TCRdb, only in-frame clones are kept and a portion is missing. V, J and clone size are those of that table, while D and trimming were read from the DNA. The sample has 110,000 or so clones, approximately 71% seen once. On this clone itself: The antigen is undetermined.

The length of the CDR3 is 17 residues. The J segment lost 6 bases and the V segment lost 4 bases, leaving 17 bases of the junction unmatched. The V gene's germline CDR1 is SNHLY and CDR2 FYNNEI. Material for sequencing was PBMCs. The chain joins TRBV2 to TRBJ1-2; 7 positions agree with TRBD1. The TCR sequence derives from a middle-aged man in good health and CMV-seronegative. The CDR3 loop reads CASSAALRQGVSDGYTF. The CDR3 coding sequence is TGTGCCAGCAGTGCGGCACTCAGGCAGGGGGTTAGTGATGGCTACACCTTC.